Listed here are 12 T cell receptor beta chains from one sample, sequenced in a study of T cell responses to AZD1222 COVID-19 vaccine. The protocol was immunoSEQ multiplex PCR, while the TCRdb copy is restricted to in-frame clones and leaves out a portion. The sample carries approximately 150,000 clones, roughly 90% recorded once. Sequencing was performed on peripheral blood, taken 28 days after the second AZD1222 dose. These TCRs come from an adult who received the AZD1222 COVID-19 vaccine.

The chain carries TRBV5-1 and TRBJ1-2; the D is unclear. CDR1 is SGHRS, CDR2 YFSETQ, per germline. There are 13 residues in the CDR3. Trimming cost V 5 bases and J 5 bases, with 13 bases left between them. The CDR3 DNA is TGCGCCAGCAGTTCGCCGGACGGATATGGCTACACCTTC. Its protein is CASSSPDGYGYTF.

V usage is TRBV6-5 and J usage is TRBJ1-5; TRBD1 aligns across 9 bases. Germline V gives CDR1 MNHEY, CDR2 SVGAGI. This CDR3 has 15 amino acids. V lost 3 bases, J lost 6 bases, and 6 bases stayed unmatched. CDR3 sequence reads: CASSYSGTGSQPQHF. For the CDR3, the DNA is TGTGCCAGCAGTTATTCCGGGACAGGGAGTCAGCCCCAGCATTTT.

The chain recombines TRBV30 with TRBJ1-6, with D unclear. CDR1 and CDR2 (germline): GTSNPN, SVGIG (reference sequence). Trimming stripped 2 bases from V and 3 bases from J, with 14 bases between. CDR3 size: 16 residues. The CDR3 coding sequence is TGTGCCTGGAGTCCCTCGCGGACCGACTATAATTCACCCCTCCACTTT. The encoded protein is CAWSPSRTDYNSPLHF.

This clone was seen only once. V gene TRBV28 combines with J gene TRBJ2-3; 7 bases are shared with TRBD2. V shed 5 bases and J 0 bases; nucleotides not matched to a gene: 8. The CDR3 spans 16 residues. Germline assignment: CDR1 MDHEN and CDR2 SYDVKM. CDR3 sequence reads: CASSGRDSLSTDTQYF. As DNA, the CDR3 is TGTGCCAGCAGTGGGAGGGACTCCCTTAGCACAGATACGCAGTATTTT.

The chain is built from TRBV7-8 and TRBJ1-2, with no clear D. The germline CDR1 and CDR2 sequences are SGHVS and FQNEAQ. Trimming cost V 3 bases and J 4 bases, with 9 bases left between them. The CDR3 contains 13 residues. Here the CDR3 reads CASSFREGYGYTF. The CDR3 DNA follows: TGTGCCAGCAGCTTTCGGGAGGGCTATGGCTACACCTTC.

J is TRBJ1-5 and V is TRBV7-8; D remains ambiguous. Germline CDR1 and CDR2: SGHVS and FQNEAQ. Trimming cost V 1 base and J 0 bases, with 7 bases left between them. The CDR3 consists of 15 residues. CDR3 amino acids: CASSLVRHSNQPQHF. The CDR3 nucleotides read TGTGCCAGCAGCTTAGTTAGACATAGCAATCAGCCCCAGCATTTT.

The J gene is TRBJ1-5, the V gene TRBV11-2; D is unclear. Germline V gives CDR1 SGHAT, CDR2 FQNNGV. The CDR3 totals 14 residues. V lost 1 base, J lost 2 bases, and 6 bases lay in between. The CDR3 is CASSLGPGNQPQHF. CDR3 coding DNA: TGTGCCAGCAGCTTAGGGCCGGGCAATCAGCCCCAGCATTTT.

V is TRBV2 and J is TRBJ1-2; TRBD1 matches 8 bases. The V gene end was trimmed by 6 bases and the J gene end by 9 bases; junction bases not matched to a gene: 9. The CDR3 runs 13 residues. CDR1 SNHLY and CDR2 FYNNEI come from the germline V gene. This chain's CDR3 is CASRTGASGSYTF. The DNA of the CDR3 is TGTGCCAGCAGGACAGGGGCTTCTGGGAGCTACACCTTC.

CDR3 bases: TGTGCCAGCAGCGGCCAGAGTACCCAAACTGAAGCTTTCTTT. Its translation: CASSGQSTQTEAFF. This chain connects TRBV9 to TRBJ1-1, with unresolved D. CDR1 SGDLS and CDR2 YYNGEE come from the germline V gene. The CDR3 spans 14 residues. Trimming left V 3 bases short and J 5 bases short, with 14 bases between.

CDR3 sequence: CASSFLPERGAEAFF. The CDR3 DNA reads TGTGCCAGCAGTTTCCTGCCGGAGAGGGGCGCTGAAGCTTTCTTT. The rearrangement joins TRBV6-5 to TRBJ1-1, with D perhaps TRBD1 (5 bases). V shed 4 bases and J shed 6 bases, with 18 bases lying between them. This CDR3 is built from 15 residues. Per germline, CDR1 MNHEY and CDR2 SVGAGI.

This clone was counted only a few times. The V and J genes are TRBV2 and TRBJ2-1; 8 bases agree with TRBD2. Trimming at V came to 8 bases and at J to 6 bases, leaving 18 bases not matched to a gene. The CDR3 loop spans 17 amino acids. Per germline, CDR1 SNHLY and CDR2 FYNNEI. For the CDR3, the DNA is TGTGCCAGCGGGAAACTTGCCGGGGGGGCAATTGGCAATGAGCAGTTCTTC. It translates to CASGKLAGGAIGNEQFF. The variable domain in full, completed from reference TRBV2 and TRBJ2-1, reads EPEVTQTPSHQVTQMGQEVILRCVPISNHLYFYWYRQILGQKVEFLVSFYNNEISEKSEIFDDQFSVERPDGSNFTLKIRSTKLEDSAMYFCASGKLAGGAIGNEQFFGPGTRLTVL.

This chain's CDR3 is CASRPNRGTGELFF. DNA for the CDR3: TGTGCCAGCAGGCCCAACAGGGGTACCGGGGAGCTGTTTTTT. The gene calls are TRBV7-2 and TRBJ2-2, with 7 bases identical to TRBD1. This CDR3 region has 14 residues. The germline gives CDR1 SGHTA, CDR2 FQGNSA. Trimming cost V 6 bases and J 5 bases; bases outside gene matches: 6.